These T cell receptor beta chains were read from a single sample in a study of cytomegalovirus exposure and HLA in healthy donors. TCRdb's table, derived via immunoSEQ multiplex PCR, lists solely in-frame clones and lacks some. The sample lists around 190,000 clones, roughly 75% occurring once. Sequenced: PBMCs. The origin of the receptors is a man aged 30 to 45 in good health and CMV-seropositive. Each CDR3 is given with its conserved first and last residue. Fields, in order: V gene, D gene, J gene, clone size, CDR3 DNA, CDR3 protein. The D gene is left open where the match is weak. Expanded clones get a size class; other rows say once, few or many, or leave the size out.

>TRBV19|-|TRBJ2-7|-
TGTGCCAGTAGTACCGGTGGAGCCCGGGGGAGCTACGAGCAGTACTTC
CASSTGGARGSYEQYF
>TRBV4-3|-|TRBJ1-1|-
TGCGCCAGCAGCCAAGGGGGAGGTCTGGACACTGAAGCTTTCTTT
CASSQGGGLDTEAFF
>TRBV2|-|TRBJ1-1|many
TGTGCCAGTATAAGGGGTGTAAGCACTGAAGCTTTCTTT
CASIRGVSTEAFF
>TRBV19|-|TRBJ2-7|-
TGTGCCAGTAGTGATCTACAGGGAGGGCGATACAAGCAGTACTTC
CASSDLQGGRYKQYF
>TRBV18|TRBD2|TRBJ2-1|few
TGTGCCAGCTCACCCCGGACTAGCGGGGGACTAAATGAGCAGTTCTTC
CASSPRTSGGLNEQFF
>TRBV7-8|-|TRBJ1-4|-
TGTGCCAGCAGCCTGCTGGACACAACTAATGAAAAACTGTTTTTT
CASSLLDTTNEKLFF
>TRBV4-2|TRBD2|TRBJ2-3|few
TGTGCCAGCAGCCAAGGTGGAGCGGGAGAAGATACGCAGTATTTT
CASSQGGAGEDTQYF
>TRBV11-2|TRBD1|TRBJ1-2|-
TGTGCCAGCAGCTTAGAGGACAGGGATGGCTACACCTTC
CASSLEDRDGYTF
>TRBV19|TRBD2|TRBJ2-7|-
TGTGCCAGTAGTACCGCGGGAGGTGCATACGAGCAGTACTTC
CASSTAGGAYEQYF
>TRBV28|-|TRBJ2-1|-
TGTGCCAGCAGAATAGACCAGGGGCCGTACAATGAGCAGTTCTTC
CASRIDQGPYNEQFF
>TRBV19|TRBD2|TRBJ2-3|once
TGTGCCAGTCGCGAAGGAGCTAGCGGGAGAACAGATACGCAGTATTTT
CASREGASGRTDTQYF
>TRBV27|TRBD2|TRBJ2-7|-
TGTGCCAGCAGTTCGATAGCGGGGGAGCTCTCCTACGAGCAGTACTTC
CASSSIAGELSYEQYF
>TRBV29-1|-|TRBJ2-5|-
TGCAGCGTTTCCCTAAGCGTGGAAGAGACCCGGTACTTC
CSVSLSVEETRYF
>TRBV7-3|-|TRBJ2-6|-
TGTGCCAGCAGCTTACAGGGGACTGGGGCCAACGTCCTGACTTTC
CASSLQGTGANVLTF
>TRBV30|-|TRBJ1-6|-
TGTGCCTGGAGTGGGACGGGGTTATCGAATTCACCCCTCCACTTT
CAWSGTGLSNSPLHF
>TRBV28|-|TRBJ1-5|-
TGTGCCAGCAGTCTTAGGGCAGGGAATCAGCCCCAGCATTTT
CASSLRAGNQPQHF
>TRBV9|TRBD2|TRBJ2-7|-
TGTGCCAGCAGCCCGAGCCCCACTAGCGGGAGGGCCCCGTACTTC
CASSPSPTSGRAPYF
>TRBV19|TRBD1|TRBJ2-5|-
TGTGCCAGTAGTATGGGGACAGGGAGCGAGACCCAGTACTTC
CASSMGTGSETQYF
>TRBV7-9|-|TRBJ1-3|-
TGTGCCAGCTTAAGAGAGGGAGGGCTTGGAAACACCATATATTTT
CASLREGGLGNTIYF
>TRBV6-5|-|TRBJ1-5|-
TGTGCCAGCAGTTACGACGGGAATAGCAATCAGCCCCAGCATTTT
CASSYDGNSNQPQHF
>TRBV28|-|TRBJ1-6|-
TGTGCCAGCAGTTACGGGTCCTATAATTCACCCCTCCACTTT
CASSYGSYNSPLHF
>TRBV11-3|TRBD2|TRBJ2-2|once
TGTGCCAGCAGCTCGGGACTAGCGGGAGGCACCGGGGAGCTGTTTTTT
CASSSGLAGGTGELFF
>TRBV4-3|-|TRBJ2-5|-
TGCGCCAGCAGCCAAGAGCACCAGGGGTTCGGGGAGACCCAGTACTTC
CASSQEHQGFGETQYF
>TRBV2|-|TRBJ2-1|once
TGTGCCAGCAGTGAAAACTTAGCGGAGTACAATGAGCAGTTCTTC
CASSENLAEYNEQFF